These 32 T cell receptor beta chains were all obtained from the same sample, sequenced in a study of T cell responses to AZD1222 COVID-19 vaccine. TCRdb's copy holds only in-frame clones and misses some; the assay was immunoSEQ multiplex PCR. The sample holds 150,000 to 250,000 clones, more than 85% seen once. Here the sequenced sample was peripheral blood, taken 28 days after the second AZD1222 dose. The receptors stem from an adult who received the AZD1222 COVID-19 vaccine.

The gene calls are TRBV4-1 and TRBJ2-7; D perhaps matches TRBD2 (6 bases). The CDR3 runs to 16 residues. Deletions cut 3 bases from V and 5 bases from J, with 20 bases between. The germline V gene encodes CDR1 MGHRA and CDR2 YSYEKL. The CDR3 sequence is CASSQVAEEGAHEQYF. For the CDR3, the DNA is TGCGCCAGCAGCCAGGTAGCGGAAGAGGGAGCACACGAGCAGTACTTC.

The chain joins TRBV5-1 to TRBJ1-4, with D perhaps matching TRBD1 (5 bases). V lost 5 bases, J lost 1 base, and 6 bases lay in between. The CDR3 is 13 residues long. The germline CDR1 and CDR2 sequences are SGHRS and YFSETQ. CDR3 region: CASRQGTNEKLFF. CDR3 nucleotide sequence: TGCGCCAGCAGGCAGGGAACTAATGAAAAACTGTTTTTT.

The chain's CDR3 is CASSQWTSDIDTQYF. The CDR3 region has the DNA TGTGCCAGCAGCCAATGGACTAGCGATATCGATACGCAGTATTTT. This sequence joins TRBV28 and TRBJ2-3; 9 nucleotides match TRBD2. Per the germline V gene, CDR1 is MDHEN and CDR2 is SYDVKM. The CDR3 covers 15 residues. After removal of 6 bases from V and 6 bases from J, the junction contained 10 bases not matched to a gene.

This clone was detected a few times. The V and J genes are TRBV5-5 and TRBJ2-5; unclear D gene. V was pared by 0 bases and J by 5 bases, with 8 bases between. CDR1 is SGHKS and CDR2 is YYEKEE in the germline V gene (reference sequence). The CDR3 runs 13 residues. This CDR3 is CASSLGIVETQYF. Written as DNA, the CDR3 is TGTGCCAGCAGCTTGGGGATAGTGGAGACCCAGTACTTC.

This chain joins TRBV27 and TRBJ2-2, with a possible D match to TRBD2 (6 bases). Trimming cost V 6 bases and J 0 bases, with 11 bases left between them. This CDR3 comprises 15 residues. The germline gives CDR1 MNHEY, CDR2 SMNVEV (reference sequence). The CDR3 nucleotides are TGTGCCAGCAGGGCGGGACGCCCGAACACCGGGGAGCTGTTTTTT. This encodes CASRAGRPNTGELFF.

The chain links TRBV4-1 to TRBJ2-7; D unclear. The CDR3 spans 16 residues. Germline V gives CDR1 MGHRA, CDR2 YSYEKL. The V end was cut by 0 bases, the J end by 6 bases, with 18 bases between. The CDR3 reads CASSQEGWAGAPEQYF. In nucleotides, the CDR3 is TGCGCCAGCAGCCAAGAGGGATGGGCAGGCGCACCCGAGCAGTACTTC.

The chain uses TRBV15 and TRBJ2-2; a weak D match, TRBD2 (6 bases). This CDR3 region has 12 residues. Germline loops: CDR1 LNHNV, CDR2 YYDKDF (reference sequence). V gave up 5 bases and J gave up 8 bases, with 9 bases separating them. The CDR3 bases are TGTGCCACCAGCGGGACTGGAGGGGAGCTGTTTTTT. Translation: CATSGTGGELFF.

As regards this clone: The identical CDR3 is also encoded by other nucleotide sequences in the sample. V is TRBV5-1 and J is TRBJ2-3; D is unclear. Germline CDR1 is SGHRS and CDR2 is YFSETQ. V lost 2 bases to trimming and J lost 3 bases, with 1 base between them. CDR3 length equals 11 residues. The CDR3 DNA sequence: TGCGCCAGCAGCTTAACAGATACGCAGTATTTT. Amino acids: CASSLTDTQYF.

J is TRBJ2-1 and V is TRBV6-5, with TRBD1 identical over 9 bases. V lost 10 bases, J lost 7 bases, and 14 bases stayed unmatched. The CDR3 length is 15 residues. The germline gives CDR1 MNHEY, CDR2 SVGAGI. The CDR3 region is CATRAPGQGANEQFF. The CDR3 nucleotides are TGTGCCACCAGGGCTCCGGGACAGGGTGCGAATGAGCAGTTCTTC.

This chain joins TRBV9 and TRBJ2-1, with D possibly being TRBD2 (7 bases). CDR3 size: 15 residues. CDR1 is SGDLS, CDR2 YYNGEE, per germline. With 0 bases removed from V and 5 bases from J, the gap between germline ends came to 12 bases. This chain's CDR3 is CASSVGLGGDNEQFF. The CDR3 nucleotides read TGTGCCAGCAGCGTAGGACTAGGGGGGGACAATGAGCAGTTCTTC.

CDR3 in DNA: TGCAGTGCTAGTTTGTACCAAGAGACCCAGTACTTC. Its translation is CSASLYQETQYF. The chain employs TRBV20-1 and TRBJ2-5; D call uncertain. This CDR3 region has 12 residues. From germline, CDR1 is DFQATT and CDR2 SNEGSKA (reference sequence). The germline V and J ends were trimmed by 3 bases and 0 bases, with 5 bases remaining between them.

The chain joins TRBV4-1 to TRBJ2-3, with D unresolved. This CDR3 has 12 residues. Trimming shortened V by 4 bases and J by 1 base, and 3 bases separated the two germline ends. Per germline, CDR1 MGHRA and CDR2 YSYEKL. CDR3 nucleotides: TGCGCCAGCAGCCTCGGCACAGATACGCAGTATTTT. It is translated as CASSLGTDTQYF.

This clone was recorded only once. The CDR3 reads CASSLTRAGANVLTF. As DNA, the CDR3 is TGTGCCAGCAGCTTAACGAGAGCCGGGGCCAACGTCCTGACTTTC. The chain couples TRBV11-3 to TRBJ2-6; unclear D gene. The CDR3 consists of 15 residues. Germline V gives CDR1 SGHNT, CDR2 YENEEA. V was pared by 2 bases and J by 4 bases, with 9 bases between.

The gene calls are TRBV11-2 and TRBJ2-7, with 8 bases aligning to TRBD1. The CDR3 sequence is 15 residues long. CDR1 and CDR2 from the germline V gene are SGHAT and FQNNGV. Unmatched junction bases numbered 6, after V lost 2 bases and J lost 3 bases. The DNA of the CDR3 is TGTGCCAGCAGCTTAAGGACAGGGCAAGGCTACGAGCAGTACTTC. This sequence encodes CASSLRTGQGYEQYF.

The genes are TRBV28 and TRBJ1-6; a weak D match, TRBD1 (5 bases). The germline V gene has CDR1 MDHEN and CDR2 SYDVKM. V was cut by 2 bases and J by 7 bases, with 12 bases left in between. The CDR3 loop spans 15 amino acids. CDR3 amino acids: CASSLQGAGNSPLHF. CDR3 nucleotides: TGTGCCAGCAGTTTACAGGGTGCGGGGAATTCACCCCTCCACTTT.

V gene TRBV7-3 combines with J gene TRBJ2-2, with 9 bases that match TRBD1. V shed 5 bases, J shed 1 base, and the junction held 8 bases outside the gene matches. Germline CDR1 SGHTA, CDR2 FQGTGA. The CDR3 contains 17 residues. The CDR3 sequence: CASSHLRDRVNTGELFF. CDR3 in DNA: TGTGCCAGCAGCCACCTCCGGGACAGGGTGAACACCGGGGAGCTGTTTTTT.

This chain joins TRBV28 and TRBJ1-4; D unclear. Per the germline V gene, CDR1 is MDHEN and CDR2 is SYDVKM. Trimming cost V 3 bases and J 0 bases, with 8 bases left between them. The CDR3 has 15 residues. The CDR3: CASSFGEATNEKLFF. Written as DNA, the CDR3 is TGTGCCAGCAGTTTCGGGGAGGCAACTAATGAAAAACTGTTTTTT.

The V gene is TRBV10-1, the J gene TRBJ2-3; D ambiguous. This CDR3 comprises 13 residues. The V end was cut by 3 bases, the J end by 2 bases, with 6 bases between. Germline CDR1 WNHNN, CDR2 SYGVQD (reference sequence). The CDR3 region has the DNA TGCGCCAGCAGTGACCCCGACACAGATACGCAGTATTTT. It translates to CASSDPDTDTQYF.

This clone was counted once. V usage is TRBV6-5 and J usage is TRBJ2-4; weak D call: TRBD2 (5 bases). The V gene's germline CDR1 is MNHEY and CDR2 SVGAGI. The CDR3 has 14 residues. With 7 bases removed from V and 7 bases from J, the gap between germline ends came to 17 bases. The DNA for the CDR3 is TGTGCCAGCATGGCTAGCCCCTTCGGGAACATTCAGTACTTC. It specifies CASMASPFGNIQYF.

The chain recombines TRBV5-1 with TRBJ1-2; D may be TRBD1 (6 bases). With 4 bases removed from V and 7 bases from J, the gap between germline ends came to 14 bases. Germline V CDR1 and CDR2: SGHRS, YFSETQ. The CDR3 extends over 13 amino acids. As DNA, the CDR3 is TGCGCCAGCAGCGCGGACAGTGGAAGTGGCTACACCTTC. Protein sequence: CASSADSGSGYTF. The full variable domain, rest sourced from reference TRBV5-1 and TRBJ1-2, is KAGVTQTPRYLIKTRGQQVTLSCSPISGHRSVSWYQQTPGQGLQFLFEYFSETQRNKGNFPGRFSGRQFSNSRSEMNVSTLELGDSALYLCASSADSGSGYTFGSGTRLTVV.

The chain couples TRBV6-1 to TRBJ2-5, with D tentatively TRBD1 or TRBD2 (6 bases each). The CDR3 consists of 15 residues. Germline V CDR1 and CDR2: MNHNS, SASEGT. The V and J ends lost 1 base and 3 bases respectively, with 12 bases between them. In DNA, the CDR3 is TGTGCCAGCAGTGAAGTGAAGGAGGGGGAAGAGACCCAGTACTTC. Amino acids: CASSEVKEGEETQYF.

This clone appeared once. The CDR3 reads CASSYGTGGQNQPQHF. In nucleotides, the CDR3 is TGTGCCAGCAGCTACGGGACAGGGGGCCAGAATCAGCCCCAGCATTTT. V usage is TRBV5-4 and J usage is TRBJ1-5; the match to TRBD1 covers 12 bases. V was pared by 3 bases and J by 4 bases, with 5 bases of the junction left unmatched. In germline, CDR1 is SGHNT, CDR2 YYREEE (reference sequence). The CDR3 loop spans 16 amino acids.

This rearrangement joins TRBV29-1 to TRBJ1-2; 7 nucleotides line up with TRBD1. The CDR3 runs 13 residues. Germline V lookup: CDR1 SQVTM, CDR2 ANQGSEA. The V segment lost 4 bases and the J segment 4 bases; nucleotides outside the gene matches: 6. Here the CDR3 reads CSVVGQHTYGYTF. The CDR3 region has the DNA TGCAGCGTTGTGGGACAGCATACCTATGGCTACACCTTC.

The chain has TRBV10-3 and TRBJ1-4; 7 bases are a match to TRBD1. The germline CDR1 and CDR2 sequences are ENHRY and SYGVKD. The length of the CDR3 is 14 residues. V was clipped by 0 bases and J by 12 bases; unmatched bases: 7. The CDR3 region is CAISESAGGQELFF. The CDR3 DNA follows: TGTGCCATCAGTGAGTCGGCAGGCGGACAGGAACTGTTTTTT.

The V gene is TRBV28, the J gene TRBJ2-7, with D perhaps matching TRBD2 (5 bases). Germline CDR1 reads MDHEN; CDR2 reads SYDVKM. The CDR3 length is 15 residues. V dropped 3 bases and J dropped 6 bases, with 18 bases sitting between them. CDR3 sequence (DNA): TGTGCCAGCAGTTTGCCGGGGTCCATCAAGGGCGAGCAGTACTTC. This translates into CASSLPGSIKGEQYF. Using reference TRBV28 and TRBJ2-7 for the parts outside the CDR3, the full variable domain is DVKVTQSSRYLVKRTGEKVFLECVQDMDHENMFWYRQDPGLGLRLIYFSYDVKMKEKGDIPEGYSVSREKKERFSLILESASTNQTSMYLCASSLPGSIKGEQYFGPGTRLTVT.

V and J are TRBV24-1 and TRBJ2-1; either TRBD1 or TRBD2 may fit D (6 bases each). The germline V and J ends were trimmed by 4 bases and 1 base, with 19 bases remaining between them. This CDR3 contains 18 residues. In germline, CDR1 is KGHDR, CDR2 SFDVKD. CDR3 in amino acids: CATSDLDTGARSYNEQFF. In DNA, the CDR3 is TGTGCCACCAGTGACCTCGATACGGGGGCCAGGTCCTACAATGAGCAGTTCTTC.

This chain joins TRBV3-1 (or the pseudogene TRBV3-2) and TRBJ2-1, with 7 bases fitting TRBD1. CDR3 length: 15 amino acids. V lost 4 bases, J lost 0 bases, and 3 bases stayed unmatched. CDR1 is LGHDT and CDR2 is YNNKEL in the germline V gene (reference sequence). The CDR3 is CASSRRQGSYNEQFF. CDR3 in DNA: TGTGCCAGCAGCCGACGACAGGGCTCCTACAATGAGCAGTTCTTC.

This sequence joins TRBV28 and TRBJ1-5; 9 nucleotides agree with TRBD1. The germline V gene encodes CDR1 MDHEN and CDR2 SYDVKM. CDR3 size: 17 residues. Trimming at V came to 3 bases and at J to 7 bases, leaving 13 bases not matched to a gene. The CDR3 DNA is TGTGCCAGCAGTTTTTTGGGACAGGGACCAAACTGGCAGCCCCAGCATTTT. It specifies CASSFLGQGPNWQPQHF. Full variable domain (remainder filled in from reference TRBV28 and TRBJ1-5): DVKVTQSSRYLVKRTGEKVFLECVQDMDHENMFWYRQDPGLGLRLIYFSYDVKMKEKGDIPEGYSVSREKKERFSLILESASTNQTSMYLCASSFLGQGPNWQPQHFGDGTRLSIL.

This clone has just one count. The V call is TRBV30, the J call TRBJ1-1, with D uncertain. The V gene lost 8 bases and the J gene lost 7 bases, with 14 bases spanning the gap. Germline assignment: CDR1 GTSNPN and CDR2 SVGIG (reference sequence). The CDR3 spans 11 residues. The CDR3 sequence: CARSRVSEAFF. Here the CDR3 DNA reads TGTGCCCGAAGTCGGGTAAGTGAAGCTTTCTTT.

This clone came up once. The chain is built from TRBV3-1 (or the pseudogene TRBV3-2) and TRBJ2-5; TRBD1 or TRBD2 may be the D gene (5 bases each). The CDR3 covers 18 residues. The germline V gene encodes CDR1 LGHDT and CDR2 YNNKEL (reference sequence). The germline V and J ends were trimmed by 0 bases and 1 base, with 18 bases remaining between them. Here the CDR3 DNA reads TGTGCCAGCAGCCAAGATGGGGCGGGTCCCGGTACCCAAGAGACCCAGTACTTC. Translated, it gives CASSQDGAGPGTQETQYF.

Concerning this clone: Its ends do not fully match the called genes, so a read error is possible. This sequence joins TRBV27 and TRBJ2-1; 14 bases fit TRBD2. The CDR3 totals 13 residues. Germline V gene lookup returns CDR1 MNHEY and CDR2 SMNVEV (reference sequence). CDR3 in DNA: TGTGCCAGCAGTTCGGGACTAGCGGGAGCGCCCGTCTTC. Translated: CASSSGLAGAPVF.

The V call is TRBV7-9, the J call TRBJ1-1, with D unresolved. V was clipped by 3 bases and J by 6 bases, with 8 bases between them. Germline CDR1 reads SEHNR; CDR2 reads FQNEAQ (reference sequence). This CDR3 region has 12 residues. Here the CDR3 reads CASSFGGPEAFF. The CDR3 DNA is TGTGCCAGCAGCTTTGGAGGGCCTGAAGCTTTCTTT.